This is a list of T cell receptor beta chains from one sample in a study of CD8 T cells in Susac syndrome. TCRdb called the immunoSEQ multiplex PCR reads again in MiXCR, with one record for every CDR3 protein. The table has 400,000 to 550,000 distinct CDR3 sequences, around 83% seen once; the top ten hold roughly 0.11%. Sequences were obtained from CD8+ T cells from PBMCs. These receptors all come from a human donor with multiple sclerosis. CDR3s include the opening cysteine and the closing phenylalanine or tryptophan. A D gene is named only where the DNA matches it firmly. Expanded clones get a size class; other rows say once, few or many, or leave the size out.

TGTGCCAGTGGACTATTGGAGAACAATGAGCAGTTCTTC,CASGLLENNEQFF,TRBV6-1,NA,NA,TRBJ2-1
TGTGCCAGCAGTTTTGTTACAGAAGCTTTCTTT,CASSFVTEAFF,TRBV28,NA,NA,TRBJ1-1
TGCAGTGCCCCACTCGGACTAGCGGGAAGCTCCTACAATGAGCAGTTCTTC,CSAPLGLAGSSYNEQFF,TRBV20-1,NA,TRBD2,TRBJ2-1
TGTGCCAGCAGTGCGGAGGCTTGGGATGAGCAGTTCTTC,CASSAEAWDEQFF,TRBV2,NA,NA,TRBJ2-1
TGTGCCAGCAGCTTGGTGCGGTCCTCCTACGAGCAGTACTTC,CASSLVRSSYEQYF,TRBV5-5,few,NA,TRBJ2-7
TGTGCCAGCAGTGCCAGCGGACTAGCGGGAGAGGAGAGCTCCTACGAGCAGTACTTC,CASSASGLAGEESSYEQYF,TRBV27,NA,TRBD2,TRBJ2-7
TGTGCCATCAGCCAAGCGGGGGGGTCAGATACGCAGTATTTT,CAISQAGGSDTQYF,TRBV10-3,NA,TRBD2,TRBJ2-3
TGTGCCAGCAGCTTTTTTACAGATACGCAGTATTTT,CASSFFTDTQYF,TRBV7-9,NA,NA,TRBJ2-3
TGTGCCAGCAGTGAATATTTCGGGGGCGCTGATGGAAACACCATATATTTT,CASSEYFGGADGNTIYF,TRBV25-1,once,NA,TRBJ1-3
TGTGCCAGCAGTAAAGTGACAGGGCGCGAGCAGTACTTC,CASSKVTGREQYF,TRBV6-5,few,TRBD1,TRBJ2-7
TGTGCCAGCAGTTACTCGATGGTCCCTAGCGGGAGGGAAACAGATACGCAGTATTTT,CASSYSMVPSGRETDTQYF,TRBV6-5,NA,TRBD2,TRBJ2-3
TGTGCCAGCAGCCAAGATTCGATGACAGGTTCTACCCAGTACTTC,CASSQDSMTGSTQYF,TRBV4-2,NA,NA,TRBJ2-5
TGTGCCAGCAGTTCCTGGACAAACACAGATACGCAGTATTTT,CASSSWTNTDTQYF,TRBV27,NA,NA,TRBJ2-3
TGTGCCAGCAGTTACGGCGTTCATACTGAAGCTTTCTTT,CASSYGVHTEAFF,TRBV6-5,once,NA,TRBJ1-1
TGTGCCAGCAGCACGGAACAGGGGGCTCAGGTTGAAGCTTTCTTT,CASSTEQGAQVEAFF,TRBV7-9,NA,TRBD1,TRBJ1-1
TGTGCCAGCAGTTACTCTCTAGCAAGGGATTTTGTGCAGTTCTTC,CASSYSLARDFVQFF,TRBV6-5,few,NA,TRBJ2-1
TGCGCCACCTCGAGGGAGGGATTCACCGGGGAGCTGTTTTTT,CATSREGFTGELFF,TRBV4-1,NA,TRBD2,TRBJ2-2
TGTGCCAGCAGTTTTTGGGACTCTGGAAACACCATATATTTT,CASSFWDSGNTIYF,TRBV12-3/TRBV12-4,NA,NA,TRBJ1-3
TGCGCCAGCAGCAGCCGGGACAGGGAAAGGGAGCTGTTTTTT,CASSSRDRERELFF,TRBV5-1,NA,TRBD1,TRBJ2-2
TGTGCCAGCAGCACCAATGAGCAGTTCTTC,CASSTNEQFF,TRBV5-5,NA,NA,TRBJ2-1
TGCAGTGCTAGAGATCCCCCCTCCTACGAGCAGTACTTC,CSARDPPSYEQYF,TRBV20-1,NA,NA,TRBJ2-7
TGTGCCATCAGTGAGTCCATCGGGACAGGGGATGAAAAACTGTTTTTT,CAISESIGTGDEKLFF,TRBV10-3,NA,TRBD1,TRBJ1-4
TGTGCCAGCAGCTCGGAGACAGAAAGCAATCAGCCCCAGCATTTT,CASSSETESNQPQHF,TRBV7-9,NA,NA,TRBJ1-5
TGTGCCAGTACCACAGGGACTAGCACAGATACGCAGTATTTT,CASTTGTSTDTQYF,TRBV6-1,NA,NA,TRBJ2-3
TGTGCTAGCAGCTTCGGAGCGGAGACCGCCTACGAGCAGTACTTC,CASSFGAETAYEQYF,TRBV7-7,NA,NA,TRBJ2-7
TGTGCCAGCTCACCAGGAGGGAGGACTGAAGCTTTCTTT,CASSPGGRTEAFF,TRBV18,NA,NA,TRBJ1-1
TGTGCCAGCAGACTACAGGGGGCGAGTACTGAAGCTTTCTTT,CASRLQGASTEAFF,TRBV6-4,NA,TRBD1,TRBJ1-1
TGTGCCAGCAGCTTGTCGACAGGGTCGCACACTGAAGCTTTCTTT,CASSLSTGSHTEAFF,TRBV5-5,NA,TRBD1,TRBJ1-1
TGCGCCAGCAGCTTAATACCAACAGGGGGCGCGGCCGGGGAGCTGTTTTTT,CASSLIPTGGAAGELFF,TRBV5-1,NA,TRBD1,TRBJ2-2
TGTGCCAGCAGCTTAGCCGGGTTAAATGGCTACACCTTC,CASSLAGLNGYTF,TRBV5-5,NA,NA,TRBJ1-2
TGTGCCAGCAGTTTTATAGGGGGGGTTGATGGCTACACCTTC,CASSFIGGVDGYTF,TRBV28,NA,NA,TRBJ1-2
TGCGCCAGCAGTGAGTTCCCGGGACAGGGGGCTTCCTACAATGAGCAGTTCTTC,CASSEFPGQGASYNEQFF,TRBV10-1,NA,TRBD1,TRBJ2-1
TGCAGCGTTGAAGATGTGGGGGAGGGGTTCACAGATACGCAGTATTTT,CSVEDVGEGFTDTQYF,TRBV29-1,NA,TRBD2,TRBJ2-3
TGTGCCAGCAGCTTGGGTACAGGGCCTAGCCGGCCCCAGCATTTT,CASSLGTGPSRPQHF,TRBV5-5,NA,NA,TRBJ1-5
TGTGCCTCAAGTGAGGGGACCGAAGCCTACGAGCAGTACTTC,CASSEGTEAYEQYF,TRBV10-3,few,NA,TRBJ2-7
TGCGCCAGCAGCTTCTCAGGGACAGCCTTGGGGGAGCTGTTTTTT,CASSFSGTALGELFF,TRBV5-1,NA,TRBD1,TRBJ2-2
TGTGCCAGCAGTTCCCGCAGGGAGCTATACGAGCAGTACTTC,CASSSRRELYEQYF,TRBV12-3/TRBV12-4,NA,NA,TRBJ2-7
TGCAGTGCTAGGGACAATCAGCCCCAGCATTTT,CSARDNQPQHF,TRBV20-1,NA,NA,TRBJ1-5
TGTGCCAGCAGCGCCCTCAAAACTTGGCGGGACGAGGGCCCCCGGTACTATGGCTACACCTTC,CASSALKTWRDEGPRYYGYTF,TRBV2,NA,NA,TRBJ1-2
TGTGCCACCAGTGATCGGGAGACCCAGTACTTC,CATSDRETQYF,TRBV24-1,NA,NA,TRBJ2-5
TGTGCCAGCAGTCCCTCTGGGGCTTTAAATGAAAAACTGTTTTTT,CASSPSGALNEKLFF,TRBV6-5,NA,NA,TRBJ1-4
TGCGCCAGCAGCTTATATCTAGCGGGAGGGGCCCAAGATACGCAGTATTTT,CASSLYLAGGAQDTQYF,TRBV5-1,NA,TRBD2,TRBJ2-3
TGTGCCAGTAGTTTCGGACCAACCCAATACTTC,CASSFGPTQYF,TRBV19,NA,NA,TRBJ2-5
TGCGCCAGCAGCCACCGGGAGGGATTCACAGATACGCAGTATTTT,CASSHREGFTDTQYF,TRBV4-1,NA,TRBD2,TRBJ2-3
TGTGCCAGCAGCCAAGAGACTAGCGGGGGCAATGAGCAGTTCTTC,CASSQETSGGNEQFF,TRBV4-2,few,TRBD2,TRBJ2-1
TGCAGTGCTTCATACACAGGGAACACCGGGGAGCTGTTTTTT,CSASYTGNTGELFF,TRBV20-1,NA,NA,TRBJ2-2
TGCGCCAGCAGCCAAAGCGGAGCTATGCGGGGCTACACCTTC,CASSQSGAMRGYTF,TRBV4-1,NA,NA,TRBJ1-2
TGTGCCAGCACTTCCGGGGGCTACCCAGACAATGAGCAGTTCTTC,CASTSGGYPDNEQFF,TRBV7-9,once,NA,TRBJ2-1
TGTGCCAGCAGCTTAATTGGAACGGACTTGAACACTGAAGCTTTCTTT,CASSLIGTDLNTEAFF,TRBV11-2,NA,NA,TRBJ1-1
TGTGCCGTCAGGGGTGGAGAGACCCAGTACTTC,CAVRGGETQYF,TRBV27,NA,NA,TRBJ2-5
TGTGCCAGCACCATAGGTTACAATGAGCAGTTCTTC,CASTIGYNEQFF,TRBV12-3/TRBV12-4,NA,NA,TRBJ2-1
TGCGCCAGCAGCCAAGCCCGAGGGTTGGGTCAGCCCCAGCATTTT,CASSQARGLGQPQHF,TRBV4-1,NA,NA,TRBJ1-5
TGTGCCAGCAGTGAAGCGCATGGGGACAGGCTTCTCTTTTCCTACGAGCAGTACTTC,CASSEAHGDRLLFSYEQYF,TRBV2,NA,TRBD1,TRBJ2-7
TGTGCCAGCAGTTTATGGGAGGGGGACACTGAAGCTTTCTTT,CASSLWEGDTEAFF,TRBV27,few,NA,TRBJ1-1
TGTGCCAGCAGTTTCCACCCAGAGACCGGGGAGCTGTTTTTT,CASSFHPETGELFF,TRBV27,NA,NA,TRBJ2-2